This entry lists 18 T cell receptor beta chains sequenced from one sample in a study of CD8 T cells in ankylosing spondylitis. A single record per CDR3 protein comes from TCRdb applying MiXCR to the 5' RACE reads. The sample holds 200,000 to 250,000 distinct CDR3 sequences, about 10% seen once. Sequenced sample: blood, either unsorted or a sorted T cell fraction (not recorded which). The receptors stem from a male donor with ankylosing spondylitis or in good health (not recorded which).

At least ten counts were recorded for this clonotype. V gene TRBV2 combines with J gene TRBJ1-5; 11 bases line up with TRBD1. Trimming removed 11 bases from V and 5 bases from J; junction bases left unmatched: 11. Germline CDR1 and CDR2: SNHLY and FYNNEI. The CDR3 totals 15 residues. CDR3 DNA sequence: TGTGCCGTCTCCCCCGGGACAGGGGGTTATCAGCCCCAGCATTTT. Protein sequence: CAVSPGTGGYQPQHF.

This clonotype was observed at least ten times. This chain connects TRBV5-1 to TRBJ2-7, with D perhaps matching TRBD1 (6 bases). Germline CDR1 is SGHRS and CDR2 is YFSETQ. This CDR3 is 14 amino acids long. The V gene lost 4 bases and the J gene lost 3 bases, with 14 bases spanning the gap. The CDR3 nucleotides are TGCGCCAGCAGCCCGGACGGGACAATCTACGAGCAGTACTTC. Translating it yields CASSPDGTIYEQYF. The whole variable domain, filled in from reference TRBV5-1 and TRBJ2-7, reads KAGVTQTPRYLIKTRGQQVTLSCSPISGHRSVSWYQQTPGQGLQFLFEYFSETQRNKGNFPGRFSGRQFSNSRSEMNVSTLELGDSALYLCASSPDGTIYEQYFGPGTRLTVT.

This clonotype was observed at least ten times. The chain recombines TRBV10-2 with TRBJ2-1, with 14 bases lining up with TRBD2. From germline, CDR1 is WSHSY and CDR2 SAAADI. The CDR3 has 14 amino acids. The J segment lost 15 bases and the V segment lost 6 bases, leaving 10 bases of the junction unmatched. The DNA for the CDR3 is TGCGCCAGCAGATTGACTAGCGGGAGGGATAGGCCGTTCTTC. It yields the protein CASRLTSGRDRPFF.

The CDR3 spells CASTPPASDEQFF. The CDR3 nucleotides are TGTGCCAGCACCCCCCCAGCGTCCGATGAGCAGTTCTTC. The chain has TRBV12-3 or TRBV12-4 and TRBJ2-1; D is unresolved. The CDR3 loop spans 13 amino acids. The germline V and J ends were trimmed by 7 bases and 8 bases, with 15 bases remaining between them.

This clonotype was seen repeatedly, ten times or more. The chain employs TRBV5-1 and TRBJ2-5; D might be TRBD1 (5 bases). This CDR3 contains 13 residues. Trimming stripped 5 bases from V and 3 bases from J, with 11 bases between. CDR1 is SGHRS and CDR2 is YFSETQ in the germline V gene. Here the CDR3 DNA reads TGCGCCAGCAGAATTCAGGGAAAAGAGACCCAGTACTTC. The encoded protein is CASRIQGKETQYF.

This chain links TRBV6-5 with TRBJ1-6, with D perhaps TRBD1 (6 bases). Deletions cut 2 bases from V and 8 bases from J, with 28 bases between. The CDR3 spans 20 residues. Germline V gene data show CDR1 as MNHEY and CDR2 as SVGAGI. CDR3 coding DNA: TGTGCCAGCAGTTACGGGGGGACATGGACGTCACGGAGCGAGGATTCACCCCTCCACTTT. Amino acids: CASSYGGTWTSRSEDSPLHF.

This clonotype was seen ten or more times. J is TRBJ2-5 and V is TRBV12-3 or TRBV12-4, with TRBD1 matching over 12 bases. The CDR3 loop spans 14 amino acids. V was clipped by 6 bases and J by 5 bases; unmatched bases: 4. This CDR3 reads CASRGQGASETQYF. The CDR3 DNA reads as TGTGCCAGCAGGGGACAGGGGGCGTCGGAGACCCAGTACTTC.

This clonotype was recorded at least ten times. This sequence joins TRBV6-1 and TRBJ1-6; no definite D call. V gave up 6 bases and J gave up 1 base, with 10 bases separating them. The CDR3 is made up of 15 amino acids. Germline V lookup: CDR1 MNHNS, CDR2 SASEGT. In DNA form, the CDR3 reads TGTGCCAGCAGAAGTGGCACGTCCTATAATTCACCCCTCCACTTT. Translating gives CASRSGTSYNSPLHF.

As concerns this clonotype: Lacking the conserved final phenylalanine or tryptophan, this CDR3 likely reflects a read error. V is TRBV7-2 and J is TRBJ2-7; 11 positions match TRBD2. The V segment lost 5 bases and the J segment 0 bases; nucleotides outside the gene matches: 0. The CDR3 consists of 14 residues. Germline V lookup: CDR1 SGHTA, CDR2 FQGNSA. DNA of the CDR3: TGTGCCAGCAGCGGGACTAGCGGCTCCTACGAGCAGTACTTA. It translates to CASSGTSGSYEQYL.

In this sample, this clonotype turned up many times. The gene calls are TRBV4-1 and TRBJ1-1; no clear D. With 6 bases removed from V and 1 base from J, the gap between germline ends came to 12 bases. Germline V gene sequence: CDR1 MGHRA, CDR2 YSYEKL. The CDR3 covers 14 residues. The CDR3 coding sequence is TGCGCCAGCAGTCGCCAGGCAGGGAACACTGAAGCTTTCTTT. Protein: CASSRQAGNTEAFF.

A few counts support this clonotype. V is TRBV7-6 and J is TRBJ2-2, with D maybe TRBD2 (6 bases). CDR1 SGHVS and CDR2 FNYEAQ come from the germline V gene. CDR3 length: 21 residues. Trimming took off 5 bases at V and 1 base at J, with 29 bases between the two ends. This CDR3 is CASSPSGLRWEAKRNTGELFF. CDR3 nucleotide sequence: TGTGCCAGCAGCCCTTCGGGGCTTCGCTGGGAGGCCAAACGGAACACCGGGGAGCTGTTTTTT.

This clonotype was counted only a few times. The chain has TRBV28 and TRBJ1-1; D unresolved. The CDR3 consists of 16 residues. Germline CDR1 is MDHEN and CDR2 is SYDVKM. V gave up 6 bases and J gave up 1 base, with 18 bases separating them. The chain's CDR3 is CASSESYSSKNTEAFF. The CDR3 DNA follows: TGTGCCAGCAGCGAGTCTTACAGCTCAAAGAACACTGAAGCTTTCTTT.

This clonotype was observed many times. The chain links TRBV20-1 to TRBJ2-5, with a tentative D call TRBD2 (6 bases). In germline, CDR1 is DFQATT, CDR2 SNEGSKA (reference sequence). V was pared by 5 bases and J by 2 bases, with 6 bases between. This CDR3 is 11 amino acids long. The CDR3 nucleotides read TGCAGTGCTGGACTACAAGAGACCCAGTACTTC. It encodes CSAGLQETQYF.

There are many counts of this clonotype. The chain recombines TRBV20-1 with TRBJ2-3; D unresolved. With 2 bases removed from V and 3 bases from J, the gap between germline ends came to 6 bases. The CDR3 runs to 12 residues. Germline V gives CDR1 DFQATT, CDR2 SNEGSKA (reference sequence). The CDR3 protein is CSARWSTDTQYF. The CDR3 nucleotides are TGCAGTGCTAGATGGTCGACAGATACGCAGTATTTT.

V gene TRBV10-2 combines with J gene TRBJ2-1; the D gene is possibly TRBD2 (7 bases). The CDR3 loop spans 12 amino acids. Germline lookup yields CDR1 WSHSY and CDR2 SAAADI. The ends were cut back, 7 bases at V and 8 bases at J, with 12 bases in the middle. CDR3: CASTRGADEQFF. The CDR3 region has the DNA TGCGCCAGCACCCGGGGGGCCGATGAGCAGTTCTTC.

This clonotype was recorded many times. CDR3 in DNA: TGCAGTGCGGGGGGCTACGAGCAGTACTTC. It yields the protein CSAGGYEQYF. This chain links TRBV20-1 with TRBJ2-7; D might be TRBD2 (6 bases). Deletions cut 6 bases from V and 3 bases from J, with 6 bases between. Looked up from germline, CDR1 is DFQATT and CDR2 is SNEGSKA (reference sequence). CDR3 size: 10 residues.

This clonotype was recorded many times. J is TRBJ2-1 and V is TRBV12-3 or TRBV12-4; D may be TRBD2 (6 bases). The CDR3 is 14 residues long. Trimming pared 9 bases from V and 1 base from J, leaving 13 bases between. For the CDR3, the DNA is TGTGCCAGTCAGAGGCGGGGATCCTACAATGAGCAGTTCTTC. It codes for CASQRRGSYNEQFF.

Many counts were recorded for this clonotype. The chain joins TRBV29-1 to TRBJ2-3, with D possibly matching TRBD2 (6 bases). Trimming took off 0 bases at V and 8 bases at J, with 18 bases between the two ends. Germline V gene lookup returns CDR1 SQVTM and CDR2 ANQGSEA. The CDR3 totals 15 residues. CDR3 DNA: TGCAGCGTTGAAGACGGAGGGGTGGATGGGGCTACGCAGTATTTT. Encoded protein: CSVEDGGVDGATQYF.